The entry that follows covers one TCR beta chain sequence. It lacks a known antigen. The record has no base qualities; no much larger clone is one base away. Whole blood was collected in K2EDTA tubes by collaborating institutions according to the institutions' own protocols. For TCRbeta analysis, collaborator samples were shipped as frozen whole blood, as isolated PBMCs, or as DNA extracted from either sample type. The immunoSEQ Assay, a bias-controlled multiplex PCR, was used to amplify TCRbeta CDR3 regions from genomic DNA. The authors' pipeline ran thus. The number of nucleated cells in each sample was estimated from the amplification of reference gene primers within the assay. Sequence reads were collapsed and filtered to measure the absolute abundance of every unique TCRbeta CDR3 rearrangement. Productive Simpson clonality was computed per sample as the square root of Simpson's diversity index over productive rearrangements. TCRdb's version of the immuneACCESS table is confined to in-frame rearrangements and falls short of the full clone set. An unresolved V gene accounts for under half of the shortfall where checked; the remainder is of unknown origin. The DNA was the basis for D and trimming; V, J and clone size are from that table. The sample contains more than 85,000 clones, around three quarters of them found a single time. Around 4% of the sample is held by the ten biggest clonotypes.

The data derive from a study of blood T cell repertoires in COVID-19 (dated by TCRdb to about 2020). Describing the broader study: Samples from collaborators originated in the United States, Italy and Spain and spanned both the acute and convalescent phases of COVID-19. The material from the prospective study consisted of cDNA or gDNA derived from T cells, B-cell-depleted T cells, or PBMCs. A de-identified subject ID, COVID-19 status, age in years and sex were almost always included in the sample metadata. The repertoires were made available in a free public database intended to serve as a resource for research on the immune response to SARS-CoV-2. Samples came from the ongoing ImmuneRACE study (first 160 participants) plus 1,254 subjects from 6 global collaborators. Deeply sampled blood TCRbeta repertoires from subjects exposed to, actively infected with, or recovered from COVID-19 were included in the dataset. HLA class I and class II types, where available, came from metadata supplied by the sample provider rather than from assay-based typing. General study outcomes and caveats: How much clinical and demographic metadata was included differed by source and by participant, and the metadata was provided uncurated.

The germline V gene supplies CDR1 SGHVS and CDR2 FQNEAQ. The CDR3, cysteine through phenylalanine, is 18 amino acids long. Only the CDR3 portion is preserved as DNA: 54 bases, with reading frame beginning at the first base. Trimmed from V: 5 bases; trimmed from J: 0 bases; junction bases lacking a gene match: 12. The receptor chain draws on TRBV7-8 and TRBJ1-1; 10 bases in between match TRBD1. Sequences were obtained from peripheral blood. This receptor was obtained from a human donor in a cohort sampled during active or convalescent COVID-19. CDR3 reads: CASSHRTGGSGMNTEAFF. The DNA reads TGTGCCAGCAGCCATAGGACAGGGGGTAGCGGCATGAACACTGAAGCTTTCTTT.